This T cell receptor beta chain was sequenced during a study of regulatory T cells in long-lasting Graves disease. Stated time point: newly diagnosed GD, antithyroid drugs for less than 3 months. There was RNA extracted from PBMCs, and the TCR library was made from it. Construction of the TCR beta libraries employed iRepertoire HTBI primers in conjunction with Arm-PCR of CDR3 regions. One entry per CDR3 protein, called by TCRdb with MiXCR from the multiplex PCR reads. Of hundreds of thousands of distinct CDR3 sequences detected, 16% appear once; the ten largest clones hold around 19%. This clonotype was counted between two and nine times. V lost 4 bases to trimming and J lost 7 bases, with 13 bases between them. This CDR3 has 14 residues. Germline CDR1 and CDR2: MNHEY and SVGAGI. These records were also assigned to another study, of T cells in Graves' hyperthyroidism and ophthalmopathy. That work adds: Most expanded thyroid clonotypes above 0.001 also appeared in blood.

This receptor was obtained from a woman between 25 and 40 years old with Graves disease. Sequences were derived from peripheral blood mononuclear cells (PBMCs), sampled at new diagnosis, from a patient treated with antithyroid drugs. V gene TRBV6-5 combines with J gene TRBJ1-4, with a weak D call TRBD1 (6 bases). The CDR3 is CASSFAQGTEKLFF. The CDR3 nucleotides are TGTGCCAGCAGTTTCGCACAGGGTACTGAAAAACTGTTTTTT.